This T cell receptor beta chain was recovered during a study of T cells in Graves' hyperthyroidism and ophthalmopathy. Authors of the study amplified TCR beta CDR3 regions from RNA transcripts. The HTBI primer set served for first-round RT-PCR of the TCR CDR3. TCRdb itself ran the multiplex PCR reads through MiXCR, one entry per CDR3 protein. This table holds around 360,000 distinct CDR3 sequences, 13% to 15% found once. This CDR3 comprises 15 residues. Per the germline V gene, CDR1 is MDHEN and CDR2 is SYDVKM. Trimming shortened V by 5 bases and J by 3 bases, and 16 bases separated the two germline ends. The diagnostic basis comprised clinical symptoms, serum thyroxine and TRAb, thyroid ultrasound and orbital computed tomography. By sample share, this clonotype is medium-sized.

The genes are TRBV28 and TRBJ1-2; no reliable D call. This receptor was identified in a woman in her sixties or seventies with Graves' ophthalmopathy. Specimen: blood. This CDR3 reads CASSLSARPYYGYTF. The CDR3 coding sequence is TGTGCCAGCAGTCTAAGTGCCCGTCCATACTATGGCTACACCTTC.